This TCR beta chain came from a study of cytomegalovirus exposure and HLA in healthy donors (dated by TCRdb to 2016 to 2017). About the study as a whole: According to an earlier analysis of a few hundred of the donors, some 180 million T cells yielded over 100 million unique TCR beta sequences and approximately 300 Gb of sequence data. The T cell repertoires of under 750 subjects were profiled by immunosequencing and related to cytomegalovirus serostatus. A later analysis re-examined previously published TCR beta repertoires from about 670 donors and added high-resolution HLA genotyping to investigate patterns of TCR occurrence. The genetic ancestry cluster associated with self-reported Caucasian donors included about 84% of the 398 genotyped donors. Rather than using new phenotypic data, the later analysis identified candidate immune exposures from TCR beta sequences and from how often those sequences occurred across donors. Donor age, sex, ethnicity and CMV serostatus were collected together with the repertoire data. Across approximately 400 genotyped donors of the cohort, an average of roughly 230,000 unique TCR beta nucleotide sequences per donor were sequenced, and roughly 17% of those sequences were non-productive. To decide whether each TCR beta V gene segment behaved as functional or pseudogenic, an earlier analysis of some 600 of the donors relied on high-throughput TCR beta sequencing. The study aimed to test whether signatures of past pathogen exposure could be identified by cataloging public T cell receptors. A handful of DR-DQ haplotypes were handled as single units for association and clustering because linkage in the cohort was strong. High-throughput TCR immunosequencing, statistical association of individual TCRs with disease status, and machine learning were combined to predict cytomegalovirus infection status. Along with the approximately 700-subject first cohort, a separate validation cohort of over a hundred different subjects was used. A later genetic analysis used genome-wide SNP genotypes for about 60% of the roughly 700 donors, treating that subset as a discovery cohort. HLA typing covered class I and class II loci at four-digit resolution. Every discovery cohort repertoire had been produced on one sequencing platform. Typing coverage differed by locus: A, B, C, DRB1 and DQB1 were typed in roughly 620-630 donors, DQA1 in 500 to 550, DPA1 in around 580, and DPB1 in 472. About 310 gigabases of sequencing data and approximately 85 million unique TCR sequences were included in an early release covering roughly 700 HLA-typed donors.

For this clone: No antigen is known for it. One base away there is no much larger clone; base qualities are not given.

Trimming removed 4 bases from V and 3 bases from J, leaving 14 bases between the germline ends. The CDR3 measures 14 amino acids from cysteine to phenylalanine. Only the CDR3 DNA stays, 42 bases, in frame from base 1. From the germline V gene, CDR1 is SGHRS and CDR2 is YFSETQ. The paper's findings and limits, for the study overall: Sequencing depth was assumed to be roughly uniform across donors in the presence/absence analyses, though that assumption may not hold. It was suggested by the authors that the approach could potentially be generalized to other disease states and immunological phenotypes. In the study, approximately 160 TCR beta chains were listed as associated with cytomegalovirus. HLA typing was unavailable for some donors at each locus, so association tests used only the typed subset. This cohort had only TCR beta chains sequenced, and the lack of alpha or paired-chain data limited which features could be detected. Three of the identified cytomegalovirus-associated TCR beta chains were confirmed in vitro to be specific for cytomegalovirus antigens. According to a later analysis, parvovirus B19, influenza, CMV and Epstein-Barr virus appeared linked to several top co-occurrence clusters. Some 16 rarely observed V segments, including chromosome 9 orphons, were excluded from the earlier analysis of about 500 of the donors because counts were too low. Immune exposure information for the cohort was limited to CMV serostatus. A cluster of highly shared sequence variants was judged likely to be a technical artifact of the sequencing pipeline. Specific HLA alleles were associated with 15,000 to 20,000 TCR beta sequences at a false discovery rate of 0.05 in a later analysis. A further reported finding was that TCR beta sequences accurately predicted the HLA-A and HLA-B alleles for most subjects in the first cohort. Linkage disequilibrium might explain the correlated functional status among segregating V segments, but an unknown experimental factor could not be ruled out. In a later analysis, most CMV-associated TCR beta chains were found to appear HLA-restricted, with HLA associations seemingly driven largely by CMV exposure. Most TCR sequences were seen in very few donors, while some public TCRs were found in many individuals. In a later genetic analysis, a missense DCLRE1C variant was associated with V-gene and J-gene trimming of TCR beta chains, and the association was replicated in an independent cohort. Compared with equally common non-associated chains, HLA-associated TCR beta chains in a later analysis were more clonally expanded and had lower generation probabilities. Cytomegalovirus status was reported to be diagnosed by the classifier with high specificity and sensitivity in both the original and validation cohorts. A later genetic analysis reported fewer N-insertions in productive TCRs among donors in an Asian-associated ancestry cluster than the approximately 670-donor mean. When HLA alleles, especially DR and DQ, strongly co-occurred, TCR associations were difficult to assign to individual alleles. A later analysis found that TCR association rates varied across HLA loci, with DRB1 alleles showing the most associated TCRs and HLA-C alleles the fewest. The 87-base-pair reads could not distinguish some IMGT-functional V segments, including TRBV6-2 and TRBV6-3, so those segments were excluded. An earlier analysis of some 560 of the donors showed that most TCR beta V segments appeared in productive rearrangements either about 87% or about 30% of the time, which broadly matched IMGT annotations.

The cohort was made up of 666 healthy bone marrow donors. At the time of sampling, all cohort members were nominally healthy, though unrecorded immune exposures were likely present. The donor tested CMV seronegative and was one of the 352 seronegative cohort members. Each donor provided a peripheral blood sample, and peripheral blood mononuclear cells were used for TCR beta sequencing. The Qiagen DNeasy Blood Extraction Kit was used to extract genomic DNA from the blood cell samples. The method behind the library was the immunoSEQ multiplex PCR assay. For the multiplex PCR, a mixture combining 60 forward primers for TCR Vbeta segments and 13 reverse primers for TCR Jbeta segments was used. A multiplex PCR assay on genomic DNA amplified the CDR3 region of rearranged TCR beta genes. The Illumina HiSeq System was used to sequence the amplified TCR beta libraries as 87-base-pair reads. Per the authors' processing: Across the 600 to 700 repertoires, a later analysis counted tens of millions of unique TCR beta chains, around 10 million of which were shared by at least two donors. To remove PCR and sequencing errors, raw reads were error-corrected and collapsed into unique sequences using a nearest-neighbor algorithm that merged closely related sequences. CDR3 sequences were aligned to IMGT reference sequences to assign V, D and J gene segments. For a sequence to be retained, at least a six-nucleotide match to both a V gene segment and a J gene segment was required. Rearrangements were called productive when the CDR3 lacked stop codons and stayed in frame with V and J; all others were non-productive. Following IMGT convention, CDR3 was defined as the stretch from the second conserved V-encoded cysteine up to the conserved J-encoded phenylalanine. The earlier analysis of roughly 590 of the donors excluded sequences that lacked an unambiguous match to a single V gene segment. In an earlier analysis of roughly 600 of the donors, a V segment was called functional when productive rearrangements were above 56.7%, and segregating when the standard deviation between donors exceeded 5%. A statistical classification framework was developed to diagnose cytomegalovirus status using the catalog of TCR beta chain sequences. In a later analysis, V and J genes were assigned by comparing TCR nucleotide sequences against IMGT/GENE-DB human TR gene sequences. The TCRdist pipeline was used in a later analysis to assign CDR3 sequences and most-parsimonious VDJ recombination scenarios. In a later analysis, each TCR beta chain was defined by its CDR3 amino acid sequence together with its V-gene family, and reads without a unique V-gene family were excluded. A later analysis removed several hundred highly shared, low-generation-probability nucleotide sequences to deal with suspected cross-contamination and a sequencing artifact. In a later analysis, a clonal expansion index for each public chain was calculated from normalized within-repertoire ranks of inferred template counts. A later analysis computed generation probabilities with a VDJ recombination model fitted to out-of-frame rearrangements, and checked the results against IGoR. A later analysis scored TCR-TCR, TCR-HLA and TCR-CMV co-occurrence with hypergeometric tests, applying a repertoire-size bias correction to TCR pairs. To estimate false discovery rates, a later analysis permuted the HLA or CMV assignments 20 times. In a later analysis, co-occurring TCRs were grouped using DBSCAN, with TCRdist sequence similarity added in when clustering inside HLA-allele-positive subsets. Repertoires with fewer than 30,000 or more than 120,000 public chains were left out of co-occurrence clustering, as were about five repertoires with anomalous nucleotide sharing. Held by TCRdb, this immuneACCESS table contains in-frame sequences only and omits some clones. Under half of the omission traces to an unresolved V gene where checked; the cause of the rest is unknown. Clonal size and the V and J genes are those of that table, whereas D and trimming came from the DNA. The sample has roughly 180,000 clones on record, approximately 72% of them singletons. Around 2.5% of the sample goes to the ten largest clones.

The sequence derives from a female donor in good health and CMV-seronegative. Sequencing input: PBMCs. This chain is built from TRBV5-1 and TRBJ2-7; TRBD2 could be the D gene, as 6 bases match. The bases are TGCGCCAGCAGCGACGTATCCGGGAGCTACGAGCAGTACTTC. Its protein product is CASSDVSGSYEQYF. Extended through the reference TRBV5-1 and TRBJ2-7 proteins, this CDR3 yields the full variable domain: KAGVTQTPRYLIKTRGQQVTLSCSPISGHRSVSWYQQTPGQGLQFLFEYFSETQRNKGNFPGRFSGRQFSNSRSEMNVSTLELGDSALYLCASSDVSGSYEQYFGPGTRLTVT.